This T cell receptor beta chain was identified in a study of blood T cell repertoires in COVID-19 (TCRdb year 2020). Notes on the research overall: Samples from collaborators originated in the United States, Italy and Spain and spanned both the acute and convalescent phases of COVID-19. Subjects who had been exposed to COVID-19, were actively infected with it, or had recovered from it provided the deeply sampled blood TCRbeta repertoires that made up the dataset. The samples were drawn from two sources: the first 160 participants of the ongoing ImmuneRACE study, and over 950 subjects contributed by 6 global collaborators. The repertoires were released in a freely available public database meant as a resource for research on the immune response to SARS-CoV-2. HLA class I and class II types, where available, came from metadata supplied by the sample provider rather than from assay-based typing. Nearly every sample came with metadata listing a de-identified subject ID, COVID-19 status, age in years and sex. The prospective study material was composed of cDNA or gDNA derived from T cells, B-cell-depleted T cells, or PBMCs.

What the authors observed across the whole study: How much clinical and demographic metadata was included differed by source and by participant, and the metadata was provided uncurated.

Reading from cysteine to phenylalanine, the CDR3 counts 14 amino acids. The sequence is cut down to CDR3 DNA, 42 bases in frame from base 1. CDR1 and CDR2 (LGHDT, YNNKEL) derive from the germline V gene (reference sequence). V loses 4 bases at its end and J loses 6 bases; junction bases beyond the gene matches: 0. As concerns this clone: Its recognized antigen is unknown. No base quality information exists; no much larger clone differs at one position.

Whole blood was collected in K2EDTA tubes by collaborating institutions according to the institutions' own protocols. For TCRbeta analysis, collaborator samples were shipped as frozen whole blood, as isolated PBMCs, or as DNA extracted from either sample type. TCRbeta CDR3 regions were amplified from genomic DNA by means of the immunoSEQ Assay, a bias-controlled multiplex PCR. The original pipeline was this. Within the assay, amplification of reference gene primers was used to estimate how many nucleated cells each sample contained. Sequence reads were collapsed and filtered to measure the absolute abundance of every unique TCRbeta CDR3 rearrangement. Productive Simpson clonality was computed per sample as the square root of Simpson's diversity index over productive rearrangements. TCRdb mirrors the immuneACCESS table, restricted to in-frame sequences. Some clones are absent from its copies; in checked studies, under half trace to an unresolved V gene, and the reason for the others is unknown. Clone size and the V and J calls come from that table; the DNA yielded D and trimming. In this sample the table shows some 250,000 clones, 80% to 85% of which occur a single time. Under 5% of the sample lies in the top ten.

What was sequenced was peripheral blood. The chain was built from TRBV3-1 (or the pseudogene TRBV3-2) and TRBJ1-6; the central 10 bases match TRBD1. This receptor was obtained from a man in his sixties with acute or convalescent COVID-19. The CDR3 has the sequence CASSRQGANSPLHF. The nucleotides are TGTGCCAGCAGCCGACAGGGGGCTAATTCACCCCTCCACTTT.